These T cell receptor beta chains were read from a single sample in a study of control samples from healthy donors and cancer patients. Libraries were prepared by immunoSEQ multiplex PCR; TCRdb keeps only in-frame clonotypes and omits some of them. The sample includes 150,000 to 200,000 clones, 85% to 90% of them seen just once. The sequencing sample was made of blood. The receptors derive from a man aged 18 to 30 in good health. Both conserved end residues are part of each CDR3. The D gene is left open where the match is weak. Clone size appears in some rows only: once, few, many, or a class for an expanded clone.

d_call: NA; v_call: TRBV5-1; clone_size: NA; j_call: TRBJ2-2; cdr3_nt: TGCGCCAGCAGCTTCAGGGAGAACGGGGAGCTGTTTTTT; cdr3_aa: CASSFRENGELFF
d_call: TRBD1; v_call: TRBV12-3/TRBV12-4; clone_size: once; j_call: TRBJ2-7; cdr3_nt: TGTGCCAGCAGTTTTAACAGGGGTGGCGAGCAGTACTTC; cdr3_aa: CASSFNRGGEQYF
d_call: NA; v_call: TRBV5-6; clone_size: NA; j_call: TRBJ1-6; cdr3_nt: TGTGCCAGCAGCTTAGGCACCCTCTCACCCCTCCACTTT; cdr3_aa: CASSLGTLSPLHF
d_call: TRBD2; v_call: TRBV3-1/TRBV3-2; clone_size: NA; j_call: TRBJ2-1; cdr3_nt: TGTGCCAGCAGCCAAGCTAGCGGGGGCTCCTACAATGAGCAGTTCTTC; cdr3_aa: CASSQASGGSYNEQFF
d_call: NA; v_call: TRBV5-5; clone_size: NA; j_call: TRBJ1-1; cdr3_nt: TGTGCCAGCAGCTTAGGGGGGCGTACTGAAGCTTTCTTT; cdr3_aa: CASSLGGRTEAFF
d_call: NA; v_call: TRBV30; clone_size: NA; j_call: TRBJ1-3; cdr3_nt: TGTGCCTGGAGTTTGGGGTCTGGAAACACCATATATTTT; cdr3_aa: CAWSLGSGNTIYF
d_call: NA; v_call: TRBV7-8; clone_size: NA; j_call: TRBJ1-5; cdr3_nt: TGTGCCAGCAGCTCTTATAGCAATCAGCCCCAGCATTTT; cdr3_aa: CASSSYSNQPQHF
d_call: NA; v_call: TRBV4-1; clone_size: once; j_call: TRBJ1-2; cdr3_nt: TGCGCCAGCAGCCAAGATCCGGGGGGCTATGGCTACACCTTC; cdr3_aa: CASSQDPGGYGYTF
d_call: TRBD2; v_call: TRBV4-3; clone_size: NA; j_call: TRBJ2-3; cdr3_nt: TGCGCCAGCAGCCAAGATCGACTAGCCCAGACAGATACGCAGTATTTT; cdr3_aa: CASSQDRLAQTDTQYF
d_call: NA; v_call: TRBV15; clone_size: NA; j_call: TRBJ1-2; cdr3_nt: TGTGCCACCAGCCGGACGATGGAGGGCTATGGCTACACCTTC; cdr3_aa: CATSRTMEGYGYTF
d_call: TRBD2; v_call: TRBV6-5; clone_size: NA; j_call: TRBJ2-7; cdr3_nt: TGTGCCAGCAGTTGGACTAGCGGGGGGGCTAATAACGAGCAGTACTTC; cdr3_aa: CASSWTSGGANNEQYF
d_call: NA; v_call: TRBV7-8; clone_size: NA; j_call: TRBJ2-5; cdr3_nt: TGTGCCAGCAGCCCCTGGCGGGGAGGAGAGACCCAGTACTTC; cdr3_aa: CASSPWRGGETQYF
d_call: NA; v_call: TRBV28; clone_size: few; j_call: TRBJ2-7; cdr3_nt: TGTGCCAGCAGTTTAGTGAGCTCCTACGAGCAGTACTTC; cdr3_aa: CASSLVSSYEQYF
d_call: NA; v_call: TRBV21-1; clone_size: NA; j_call: TRBJ2-3; cdr3_nt: TGTGCCAGCAGAACGGCCGGGACAGGGACAGATACGCAGTATTTT; cdr3_aa: CASRTAGTGTDTQYF
d_call: NA; v_call: TRBV30; clone_size: NA; j_call: TRBJ2-3; cdr3_nt: TGTGCCTGGAGTTGGGAACAGGGAGTAAGGAATACGCAGTATTTT; cdr3_aa: CAWSWEQGVRNTQYF
d_call: TRBD1; v_call: TRBV18; clone_size: NA; j_call: TRBJ1-1; cdr3_nt: TGTGCCAGCTCACCGGGGAGGGGGCGGGCTGAAGCTTTCTTT; cdr3_aa: CASSPGRGRAEAFF
d_call: TRBD2; v_call: TRBV6-5; clone_size: NA; j_call: TRBJ2-3; cdr3_nt: TGTGCCAGCAGTTTCGACGGGGGGGCTTCCACAGATACGCAGTATTTT; cdr3_aa: CASSFDGGASTDTQYF